The 4 T cell receptor beta chains in this list originate from one sample, sequenced in a study of cytomegalovirus exposure and HLA in healthy donors. Clones were read by immunoSEQ multiplex PCR, and TCRdb kept only the in-frame ones, dropping some. This table has about 220,000 clones, approximately 90% appearing once. Material for sequencing was PBMCs. These receptors were taken from a woman between 18 and 30 years old in good health and CMV-seronegative.

This clone showed up just once. The sample carries other DNA sequences with the same CDR3. The CDR3 bases are TGTGCCAGCAGTTTAGGGAGGAACACTGAAGCTTTCTTT. Its translation: CASSLGRNTEAFF. This sequence joins TRBV27 and TRBJ1-1; D is unclear. With 2 bases removed from V and 1 base from J, the gap between germline ends came to 5 bases. The germline V gene has CDR1 MNHEY and CDR2 SMNVEV (reference sequence). The CDR3 is 13 amino acids.

V is TRBV18 and J is TRBJ2-3; 10 bases are a match to TRBD2. This CDR3 contains 18 residues. With 4 bases clipped from V and 2 bases from J, the junction kept 12 bases outside the gene matches. Per germline, CDR1 KGHSH and CDR2 LQKENI. DNA of the CDR3: TGTGCCAGCTCACAAAGATCCACTAGCGGGACCCTCACAGATACGCAGTATTTT. This encodes CASSQRSTSGTLTDTQYF.

The V gene is TRBV5-1, the J gene TRBJ1-1, with D perhaps matching TRBD1 (5 bases). V was clipped by 0 bases and J by 5 bases, with 11 bases between them. Germline loops: CDR1 SGHRS, CDR2 YFSETQ. This CDR3 contains 14 residues. Here the CDR3 reads CASSLVQGRTEAFF. In DNA, the CDR3 is TGCGCCAGCAGCTTGGTCCAGGGAAGAACTGAAGCTTTCTTT.

The rearrangement joins TRBV7-9 to TRBJ1-1, with 8 bases lining up with TRBD1. The CDR3 is 16 residues long. Germline loops: CDR1 SEHNR, CDR2 FQNEAQ (reference sequence). The V gene end was trimmed by 1 base and the J gene end by 6 bases; junction bases not matched to a gene: 10. In DNA form, the CDR3 reads TGTGCCAGCAGCTTAGTACGAGGCAGGGGGCGCTCTGAAGCTTTCTTT. Amino acids: CASSLVRGRGRSEAFF. Based on the CDR3 plus reference TRBV7-9 and TRBJ1-1, the full variable domain is DTGVSQNPRHKITKRGQNVTFRCDPISEHNRLYWYRQTLGQGPEFLTYFQNEAQLEKSRLLSDRFSAERPKGSFSTLEIQRTEQGDSAMYLCASSLVRGRGRSEAFFGQGTRLTVV.